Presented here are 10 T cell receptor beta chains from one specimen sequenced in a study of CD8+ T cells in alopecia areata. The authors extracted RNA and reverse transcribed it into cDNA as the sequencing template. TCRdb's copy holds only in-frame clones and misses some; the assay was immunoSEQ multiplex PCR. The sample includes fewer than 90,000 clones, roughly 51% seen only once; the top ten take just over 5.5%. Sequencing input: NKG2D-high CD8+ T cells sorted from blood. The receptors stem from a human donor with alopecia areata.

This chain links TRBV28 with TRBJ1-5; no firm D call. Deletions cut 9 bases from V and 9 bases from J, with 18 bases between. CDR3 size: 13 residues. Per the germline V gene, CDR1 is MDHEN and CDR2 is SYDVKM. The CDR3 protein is CASTLQIGRPQHF. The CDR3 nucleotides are TGTGCCAGTACGCTACAAATCGGCCGGCCCCAGCATTTT.

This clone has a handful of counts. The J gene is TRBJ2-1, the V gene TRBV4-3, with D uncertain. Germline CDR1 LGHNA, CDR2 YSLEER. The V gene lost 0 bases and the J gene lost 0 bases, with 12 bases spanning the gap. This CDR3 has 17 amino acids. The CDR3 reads CASSQDSVRSSYNEQFF. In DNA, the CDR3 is TGCGCCAGCAGCCAAGATTCGGTACGAAGCTCCTACAATGAGCAGTTCTTC.

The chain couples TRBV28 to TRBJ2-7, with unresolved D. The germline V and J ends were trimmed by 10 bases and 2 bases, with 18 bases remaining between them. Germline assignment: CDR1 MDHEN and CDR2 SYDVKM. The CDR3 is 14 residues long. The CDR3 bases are TGTGCCACAGCAAGGCGAGTCAGAGCCTACGAGCAGTACTTC. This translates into CATARRVRAYEQYF. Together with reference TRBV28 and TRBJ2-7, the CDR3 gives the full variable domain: DVKVTQSSRYLVKRTGEKVFLECVQDMDHENMFWYRQDPGLGLRLIYFSYDVKMKEKGDIPEGYSVSREKKERFSLILESASTNQTSMYLCATARRVRAYEQYFGPGTRLTVT.

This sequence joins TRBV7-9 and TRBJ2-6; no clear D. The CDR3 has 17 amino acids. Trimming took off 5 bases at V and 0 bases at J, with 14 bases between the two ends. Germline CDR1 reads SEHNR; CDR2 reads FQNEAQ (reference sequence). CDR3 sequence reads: CASSPTLGPSGANVLTF. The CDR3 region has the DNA TGTGCCAGCAGCCCCACTCTGGGCCCCTCTGGGGCCAACGTCCTGACTTTC. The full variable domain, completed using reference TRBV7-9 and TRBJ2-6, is DTGVSQNPRHKITKRGQNVTFRCDPISEHNRLYWYRQTLGQGPEFLTYFQNEAQLEKSRLLSDRFSAERPKGSFSTLEIQRTEQGDSAMYLCASSPTLGPSGANVLTFGAGSRLTVL.

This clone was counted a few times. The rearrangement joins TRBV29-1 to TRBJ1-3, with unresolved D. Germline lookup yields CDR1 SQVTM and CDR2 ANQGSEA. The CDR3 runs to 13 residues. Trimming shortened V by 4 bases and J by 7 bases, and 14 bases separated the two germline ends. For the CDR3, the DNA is TGCAGCGTTGGACGCCAGTATGGGAACACCATATATTTT. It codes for CSVGRQYGNTIYF.

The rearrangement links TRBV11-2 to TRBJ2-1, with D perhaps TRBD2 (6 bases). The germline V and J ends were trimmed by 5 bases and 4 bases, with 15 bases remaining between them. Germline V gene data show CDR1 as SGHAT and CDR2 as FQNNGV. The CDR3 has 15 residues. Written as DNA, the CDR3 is TGTGCCAGCAGCCGACGGGACTGGAAGTACAATGAGCAGTTCTTC. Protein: CASSRRDWKYNEQFF.

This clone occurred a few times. CDR3 nucleotides: TGCAGCGTTGCAGCGCCCGACAATGAGCAGTTCTTC. Translating gives CSVAAPDNEQFF. This chain links TRBV29-1 with TRBJ2-1; D unresolved. Germline V gene data show CDR1 as SQVTM and CDR2 as ANQGSEA. This CDR3 has 12 residues. Trimming shortened V by 4 bases and J by 5 bases, and 9 bases separated the two germline ends.

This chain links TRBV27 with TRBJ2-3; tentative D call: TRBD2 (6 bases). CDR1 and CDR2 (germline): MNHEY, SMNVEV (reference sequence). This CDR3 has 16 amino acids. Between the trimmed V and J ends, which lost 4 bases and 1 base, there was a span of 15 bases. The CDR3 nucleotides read TGTGCCAGCAGTTCCTGGGACTTCCAGCGCACAGATACGCAGTATTTT. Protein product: CASSSWDFQRTDTQYF.

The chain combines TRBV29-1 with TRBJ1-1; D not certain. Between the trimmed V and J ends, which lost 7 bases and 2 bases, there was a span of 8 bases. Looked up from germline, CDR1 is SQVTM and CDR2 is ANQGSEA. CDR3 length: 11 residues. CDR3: CSDWGNTEAFF. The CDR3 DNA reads TGCAGCGATTGGGGTAACACTGAAGCTTTCTTT.

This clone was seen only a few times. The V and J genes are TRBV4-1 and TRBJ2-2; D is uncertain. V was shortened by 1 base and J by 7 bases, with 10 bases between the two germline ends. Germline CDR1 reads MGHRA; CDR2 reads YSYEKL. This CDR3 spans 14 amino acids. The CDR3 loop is CASSQVGESGELFF. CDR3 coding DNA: TGCGCCAGCAGCCAAGTCGGCGAGAGCGGGGAGCTGTTTTTT.